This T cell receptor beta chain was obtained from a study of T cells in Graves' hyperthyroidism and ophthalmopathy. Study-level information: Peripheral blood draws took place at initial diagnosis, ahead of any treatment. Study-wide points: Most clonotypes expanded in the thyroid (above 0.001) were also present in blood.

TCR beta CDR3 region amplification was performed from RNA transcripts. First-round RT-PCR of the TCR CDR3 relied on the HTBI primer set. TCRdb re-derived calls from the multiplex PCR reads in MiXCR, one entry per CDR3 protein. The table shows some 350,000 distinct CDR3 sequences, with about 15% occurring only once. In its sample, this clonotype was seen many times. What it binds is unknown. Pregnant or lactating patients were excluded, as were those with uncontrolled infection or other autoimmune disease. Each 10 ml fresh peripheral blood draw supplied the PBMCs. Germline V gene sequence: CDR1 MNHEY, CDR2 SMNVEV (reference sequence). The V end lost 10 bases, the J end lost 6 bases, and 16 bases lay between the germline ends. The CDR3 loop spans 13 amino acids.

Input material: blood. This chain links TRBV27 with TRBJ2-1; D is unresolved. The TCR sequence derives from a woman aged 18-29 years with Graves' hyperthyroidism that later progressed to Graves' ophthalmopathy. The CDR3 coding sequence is TGTGCCATCGCCAGTGGGGTCCTCAATGAGCAGTTCTTC. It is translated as CAIASGVLNEQFF.